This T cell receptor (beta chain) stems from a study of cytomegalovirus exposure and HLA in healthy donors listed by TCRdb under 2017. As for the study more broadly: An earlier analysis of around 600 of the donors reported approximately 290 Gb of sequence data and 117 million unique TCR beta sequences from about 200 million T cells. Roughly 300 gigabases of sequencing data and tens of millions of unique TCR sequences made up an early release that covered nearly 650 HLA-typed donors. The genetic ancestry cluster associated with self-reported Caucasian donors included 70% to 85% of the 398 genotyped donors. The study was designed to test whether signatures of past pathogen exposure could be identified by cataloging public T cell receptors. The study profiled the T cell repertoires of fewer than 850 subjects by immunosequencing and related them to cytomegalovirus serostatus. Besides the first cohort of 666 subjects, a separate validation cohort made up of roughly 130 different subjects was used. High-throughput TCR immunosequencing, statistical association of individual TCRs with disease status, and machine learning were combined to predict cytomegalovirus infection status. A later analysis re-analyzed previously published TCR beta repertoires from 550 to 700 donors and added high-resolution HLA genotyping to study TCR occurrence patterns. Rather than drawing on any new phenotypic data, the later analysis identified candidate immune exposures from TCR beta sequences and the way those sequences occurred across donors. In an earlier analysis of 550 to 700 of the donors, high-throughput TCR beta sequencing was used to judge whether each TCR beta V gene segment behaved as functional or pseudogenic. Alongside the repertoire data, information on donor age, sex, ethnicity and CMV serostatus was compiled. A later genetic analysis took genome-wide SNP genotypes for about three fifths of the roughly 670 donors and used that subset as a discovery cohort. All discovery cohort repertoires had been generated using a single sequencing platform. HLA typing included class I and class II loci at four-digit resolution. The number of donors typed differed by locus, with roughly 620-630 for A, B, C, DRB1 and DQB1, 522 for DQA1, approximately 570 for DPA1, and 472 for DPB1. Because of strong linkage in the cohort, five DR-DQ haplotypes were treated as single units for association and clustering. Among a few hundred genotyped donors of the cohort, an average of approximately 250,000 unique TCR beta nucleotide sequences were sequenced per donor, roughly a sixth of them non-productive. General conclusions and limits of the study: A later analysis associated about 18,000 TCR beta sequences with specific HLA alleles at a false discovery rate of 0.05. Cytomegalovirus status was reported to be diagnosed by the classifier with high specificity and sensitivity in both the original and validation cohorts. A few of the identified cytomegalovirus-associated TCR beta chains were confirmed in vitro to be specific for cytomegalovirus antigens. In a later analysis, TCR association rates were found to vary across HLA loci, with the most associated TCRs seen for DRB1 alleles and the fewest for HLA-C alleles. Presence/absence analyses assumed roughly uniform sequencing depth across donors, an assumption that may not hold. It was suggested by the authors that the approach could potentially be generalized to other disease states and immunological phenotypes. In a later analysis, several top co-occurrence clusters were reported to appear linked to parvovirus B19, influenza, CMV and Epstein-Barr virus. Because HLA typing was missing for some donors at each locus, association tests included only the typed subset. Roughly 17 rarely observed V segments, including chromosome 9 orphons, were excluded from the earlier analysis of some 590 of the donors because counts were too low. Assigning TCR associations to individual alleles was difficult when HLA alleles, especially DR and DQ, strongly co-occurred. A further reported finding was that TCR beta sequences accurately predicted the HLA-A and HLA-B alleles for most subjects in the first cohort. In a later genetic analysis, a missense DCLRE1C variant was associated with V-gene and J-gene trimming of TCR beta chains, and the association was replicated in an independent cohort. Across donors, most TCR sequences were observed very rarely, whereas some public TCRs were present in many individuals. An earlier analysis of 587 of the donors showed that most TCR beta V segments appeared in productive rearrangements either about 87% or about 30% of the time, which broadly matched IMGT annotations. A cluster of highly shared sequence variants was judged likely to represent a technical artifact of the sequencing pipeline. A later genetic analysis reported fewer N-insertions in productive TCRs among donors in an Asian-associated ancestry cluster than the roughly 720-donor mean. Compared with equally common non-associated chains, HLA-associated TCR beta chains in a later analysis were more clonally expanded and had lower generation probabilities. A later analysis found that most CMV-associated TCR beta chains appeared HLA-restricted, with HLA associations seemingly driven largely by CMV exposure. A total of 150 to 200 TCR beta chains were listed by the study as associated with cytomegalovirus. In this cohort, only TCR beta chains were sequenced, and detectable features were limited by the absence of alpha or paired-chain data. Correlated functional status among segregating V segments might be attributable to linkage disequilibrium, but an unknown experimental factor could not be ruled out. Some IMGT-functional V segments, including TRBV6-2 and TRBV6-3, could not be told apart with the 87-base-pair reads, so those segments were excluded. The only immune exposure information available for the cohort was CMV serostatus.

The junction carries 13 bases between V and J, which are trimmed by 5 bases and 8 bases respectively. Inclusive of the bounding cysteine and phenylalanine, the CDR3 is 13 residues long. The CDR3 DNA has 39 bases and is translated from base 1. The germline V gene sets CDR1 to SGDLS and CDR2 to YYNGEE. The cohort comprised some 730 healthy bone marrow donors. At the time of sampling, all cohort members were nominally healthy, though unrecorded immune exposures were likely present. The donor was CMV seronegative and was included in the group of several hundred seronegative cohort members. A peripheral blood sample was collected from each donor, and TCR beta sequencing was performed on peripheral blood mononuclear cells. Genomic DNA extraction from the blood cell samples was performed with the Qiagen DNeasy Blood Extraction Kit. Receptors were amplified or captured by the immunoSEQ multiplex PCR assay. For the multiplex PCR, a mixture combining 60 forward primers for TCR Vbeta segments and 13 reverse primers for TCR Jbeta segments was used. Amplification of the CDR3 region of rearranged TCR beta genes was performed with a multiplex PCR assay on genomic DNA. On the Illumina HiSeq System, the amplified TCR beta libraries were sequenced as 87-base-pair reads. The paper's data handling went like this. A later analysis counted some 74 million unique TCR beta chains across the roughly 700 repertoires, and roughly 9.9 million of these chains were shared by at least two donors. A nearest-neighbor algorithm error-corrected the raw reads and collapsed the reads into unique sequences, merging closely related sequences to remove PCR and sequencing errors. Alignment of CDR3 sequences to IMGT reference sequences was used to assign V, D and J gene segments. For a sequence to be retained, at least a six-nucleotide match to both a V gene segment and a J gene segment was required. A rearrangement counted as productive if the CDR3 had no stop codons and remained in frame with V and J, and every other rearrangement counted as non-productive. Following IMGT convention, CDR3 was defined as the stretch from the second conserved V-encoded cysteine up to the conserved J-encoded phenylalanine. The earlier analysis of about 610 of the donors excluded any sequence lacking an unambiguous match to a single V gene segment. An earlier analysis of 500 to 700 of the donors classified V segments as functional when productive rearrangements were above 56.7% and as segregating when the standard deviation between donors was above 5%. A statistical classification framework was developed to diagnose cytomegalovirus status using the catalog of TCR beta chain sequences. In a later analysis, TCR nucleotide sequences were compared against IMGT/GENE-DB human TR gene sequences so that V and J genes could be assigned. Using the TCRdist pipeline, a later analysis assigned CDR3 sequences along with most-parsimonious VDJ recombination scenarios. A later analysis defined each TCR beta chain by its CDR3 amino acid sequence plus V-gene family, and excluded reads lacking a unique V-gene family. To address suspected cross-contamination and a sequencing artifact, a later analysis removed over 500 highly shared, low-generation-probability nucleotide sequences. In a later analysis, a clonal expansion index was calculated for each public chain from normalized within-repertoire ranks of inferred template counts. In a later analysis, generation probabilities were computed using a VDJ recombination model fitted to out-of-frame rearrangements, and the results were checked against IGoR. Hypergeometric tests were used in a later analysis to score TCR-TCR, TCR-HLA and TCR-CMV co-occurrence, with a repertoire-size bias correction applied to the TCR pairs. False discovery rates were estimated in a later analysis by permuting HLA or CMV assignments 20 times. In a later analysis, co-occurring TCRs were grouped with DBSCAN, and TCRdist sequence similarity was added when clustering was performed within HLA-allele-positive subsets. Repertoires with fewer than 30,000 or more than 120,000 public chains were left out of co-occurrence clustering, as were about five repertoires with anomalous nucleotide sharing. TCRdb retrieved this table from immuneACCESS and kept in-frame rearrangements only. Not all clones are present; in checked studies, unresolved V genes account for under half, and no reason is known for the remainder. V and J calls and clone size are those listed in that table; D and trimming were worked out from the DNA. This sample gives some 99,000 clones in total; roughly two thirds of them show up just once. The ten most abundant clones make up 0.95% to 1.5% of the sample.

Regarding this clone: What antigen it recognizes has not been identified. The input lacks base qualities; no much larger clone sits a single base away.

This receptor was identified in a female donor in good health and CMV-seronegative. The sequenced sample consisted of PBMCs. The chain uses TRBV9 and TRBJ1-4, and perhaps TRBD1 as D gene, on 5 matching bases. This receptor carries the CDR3 CASSQGGREKLFF. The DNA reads TGTGCCAGCAGTCAGGGAGGAAGGGAAAAACTGTTTTTT.